The T cell receptor (beta chain) described here comes from a study of CD8+CD57+ T cells in acquired aplastic anemia. In the study overall: Mean DNA quantity obtained from sorted CD4+ and CD8+ cells was 2.5 to 4 ug. Findings of the study overall: Patients showed no significant difference from controls in CD8+ Simpson's diversity.

V lost 0 bases and J lost 5, with 21 bases in between. Germline values: CDR1 DFQATT, CDR2 SNEGSKA (reference sequence). The CDR3 extends over 17 amino acids. Flow cytometry had shown expanded CD8+CD57+ cells in the patients chosen for sequencing. The patients all had a severe acquired aplastic anemia diagnosis. Sampling of blood occurred while the patients had still received no therapy. As for this clonotype: Its matching antigen is unknown.

TCR beta VDJ and CDR3 were profiled, and genomic DNA was the template. MiXCR, applied by TCRdb to the reads, yields one record per CDR3 protein. Found here are around 170,000 distinct CDR3 sequences, approximately 48% of them singletons; the top ten hold 9.7%. The TCR originated in a human donor with aplastic anemia. V usage is TRBV20-1 and J usage is TRBJ2-3; possible D gene TRBD1, 5 bases. The specimen was sorted CD4+, CD8+, or CD8+CD57+ T cells (not recorded which) from PBMCs. CDR3 DNA: TGCAGTGCTAGAGATAGGGGCAATTCCCTGCTGGTAGATACGCAGTATTTT. Translation gives CSARDRGNSLLVDTQYF.